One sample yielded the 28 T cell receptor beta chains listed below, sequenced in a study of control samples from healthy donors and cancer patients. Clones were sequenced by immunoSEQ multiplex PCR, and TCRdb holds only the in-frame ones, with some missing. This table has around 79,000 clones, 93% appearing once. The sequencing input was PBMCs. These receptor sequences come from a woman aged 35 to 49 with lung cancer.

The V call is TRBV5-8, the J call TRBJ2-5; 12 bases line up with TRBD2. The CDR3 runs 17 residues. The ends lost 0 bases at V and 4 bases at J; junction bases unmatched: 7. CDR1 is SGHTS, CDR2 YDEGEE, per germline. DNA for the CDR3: TGTGCCAGCAGCTTGGATCTTGGACTAGCGGGAAGAGAGACCCAGTACTTC. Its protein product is CASSLDLGLAGRETQYF. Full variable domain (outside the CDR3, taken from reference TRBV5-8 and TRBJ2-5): EAGVTQSPTHLIKTRGQQATLRCSPISGHTSVYWYQQALGLGLQFLLWYDEGEERNRGNFPPRFSGRQFPNYSSELNVNALELEDSALYLCASSLDLGLAGRETQYFGPGTRLLVL.

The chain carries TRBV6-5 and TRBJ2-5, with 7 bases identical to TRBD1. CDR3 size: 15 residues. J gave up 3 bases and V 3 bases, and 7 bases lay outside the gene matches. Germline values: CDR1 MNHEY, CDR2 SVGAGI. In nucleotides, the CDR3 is TGTGCCAGCAGTTATGCAGGGGGTATCGAAGAGACCCAGTACTTC. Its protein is CASSYAGGIEETQYF.

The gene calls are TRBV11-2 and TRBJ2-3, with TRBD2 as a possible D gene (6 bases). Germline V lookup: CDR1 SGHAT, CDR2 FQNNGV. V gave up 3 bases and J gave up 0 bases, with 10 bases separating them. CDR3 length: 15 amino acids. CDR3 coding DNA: TGTGCCAGCAGCTTTGGGACTCCTAGCACAGATACGCAGTATTTT. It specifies CASSFGTPSTDTQYF. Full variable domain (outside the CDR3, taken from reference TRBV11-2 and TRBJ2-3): EAGVAQSPRYKIIEKRQSVAFWCNPISGHATLYWYQQILGQGPKLLIQFQNNGVVDDSQLPKDRFSAERLKGVDSTLKIQPAKLEDSAVYLCASSFGTPSTDTQYFGPGTRLTVL.

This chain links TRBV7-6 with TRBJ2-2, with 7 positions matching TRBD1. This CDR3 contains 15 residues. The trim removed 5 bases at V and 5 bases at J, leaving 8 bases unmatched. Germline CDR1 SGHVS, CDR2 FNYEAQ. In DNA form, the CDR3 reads TGTGCCAGCAGCCTCGACTCACAGGGGACCGGGGAGCTGTTTTTT. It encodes CASSLDSQGTGELFF.

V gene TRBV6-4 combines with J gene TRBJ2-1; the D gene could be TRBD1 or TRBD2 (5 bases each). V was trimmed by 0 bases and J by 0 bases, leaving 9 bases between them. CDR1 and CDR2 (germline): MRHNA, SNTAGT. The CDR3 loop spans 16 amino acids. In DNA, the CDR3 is TGTGCCAGCAGTGACTCGGGACGGAGCTCCTACAATGAGCAGTTCTTC. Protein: CASSDSGRSSYNEQFF.

The CDR3 is CASRLTASYEQYF. The CDR3 DNA sequence: TGTGCCAGCAGGCTGACAGCCTCCTACGAGCAGTACTTC. V and J are TRBV6-5 and TRBJ2-7, with a tentative D call TRBD1 (5 bases). The length of the CDR3 is 13 residues. Trimming took 6 bases from V and 0 from J, leaving 9 bases between them. CDR1 and CDR2 from the germline V gene are MNHEY and SVGAGI.

The CDR3: CASSPFYLGESTDTQYF. CDR3 coding DNA: TGTGCCAGCTCACCATTTTATTTAGGGGAGAGCACAGATACGCAGTATTTT. V is TRBV18 and J is TRBJ2-3; the D call may be TRBD1 or TRBD2 (5 bases each). With 2 bases removed from V and 0 bases from J, the gap between germline ends came to 15 bases. This CDR3 is built from 17 residues. Germline-derived CDR1 and CDR2 are KGHSH and LQKENI.

The CDR3 DNA follows: TGTGCCAGTGCCTCGGGACAAACCCGTTGGGAAGCTTTCTTT. Translating it yields CASASGQTRWEAFF. This chain joins TRBV19 and TRBJ1-1; perhaps TRBD1 as D (6 bases). From germline, CDR1 is LNHDA and CDR2 SQIVND (reference sequence). The V and J ends lost 8 bases and 8 bases respectively, with 21 bases between them. The CDR3 has 14 residues.

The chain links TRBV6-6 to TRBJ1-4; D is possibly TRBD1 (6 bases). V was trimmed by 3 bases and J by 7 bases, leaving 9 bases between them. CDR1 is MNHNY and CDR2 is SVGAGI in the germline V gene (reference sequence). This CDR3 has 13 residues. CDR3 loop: CASSYATGEKLFF. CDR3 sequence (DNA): TGTGCCAGCAGTTATGCGACAGGTGAAAAACTGTTTTTT.

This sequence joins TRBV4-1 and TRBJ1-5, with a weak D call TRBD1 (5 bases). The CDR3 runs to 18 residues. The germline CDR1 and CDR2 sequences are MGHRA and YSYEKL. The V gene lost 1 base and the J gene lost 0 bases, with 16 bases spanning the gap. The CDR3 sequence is CASSQVDMGLYSNQPQHF. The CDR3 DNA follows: TGCGCCAGCAGCCAAGTGGACATGGGACTATATAGCAATCAGCCCCAGCATTTT.

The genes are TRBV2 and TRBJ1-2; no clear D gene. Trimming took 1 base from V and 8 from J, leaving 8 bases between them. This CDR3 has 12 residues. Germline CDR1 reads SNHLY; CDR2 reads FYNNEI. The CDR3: CASSEGISGYTF. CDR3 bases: TGTGCCAGCAGTGAAGGGATATCGGGCTACACCTTC.

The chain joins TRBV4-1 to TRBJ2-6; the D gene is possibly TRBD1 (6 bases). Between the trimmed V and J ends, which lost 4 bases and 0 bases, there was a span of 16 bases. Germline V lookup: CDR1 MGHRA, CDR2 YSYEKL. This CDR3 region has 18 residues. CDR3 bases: TGCGCCAGCAGCCCATCCCTAACAGGGCCCTCTGGGGCCAACGTCCTGACTTTC. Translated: CASSPSLTGPSGANVLTF.

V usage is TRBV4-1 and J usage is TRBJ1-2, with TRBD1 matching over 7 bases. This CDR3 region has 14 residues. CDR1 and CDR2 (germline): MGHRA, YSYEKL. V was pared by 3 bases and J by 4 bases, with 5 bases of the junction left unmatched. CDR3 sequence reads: CASSQPGQIYGYTF. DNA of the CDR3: TGCGCCAGCAGCCAGCCGGGACAGATCTATGGCTACACCTTC.

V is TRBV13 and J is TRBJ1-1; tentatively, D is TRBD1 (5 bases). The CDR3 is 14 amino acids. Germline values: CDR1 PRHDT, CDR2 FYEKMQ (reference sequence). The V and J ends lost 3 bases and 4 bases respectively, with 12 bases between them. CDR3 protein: CASSLARGGTEAFF. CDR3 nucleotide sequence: TGTGCCAGCAGCTTGGCTAGGGGCGGCACTGAAGCTTTCTTT.

The CDR3 sequence: CASSYSSGRRIYF. The CDR3 DNA reads as TGTGCCAGCAGTTACAGTTCAGGGAGAAGGATATATTTT. This chain links TRBV6-5 with TRBJ1-3; D may be TRBD1 (5 bases). The germline V gene has CDR1 MNHEY and CDR2 SVGAGI. Trimming shortened V by 2 bases and J by 13 bases, and 15 bases separated the two germline ends. This CDR3 contains 13 residues.

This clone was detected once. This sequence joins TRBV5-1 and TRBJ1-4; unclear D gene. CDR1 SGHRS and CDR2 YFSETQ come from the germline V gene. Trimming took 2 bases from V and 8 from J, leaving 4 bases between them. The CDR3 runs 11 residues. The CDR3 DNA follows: TGCGCCAGCAGCTTAAACGAAAAACTGTTTTTT. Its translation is CASSLNEKLFF. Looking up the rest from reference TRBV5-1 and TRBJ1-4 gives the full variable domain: KAGVTQTPRYLIKTRGQQVTLSCSPISGHRSVSWYQQTPGQGLQFLFEYFSETQRNKGNFPGRFSGRQFSNSRSEMNVSTLELGDSALYLCASSLNEKLFFGSGTQLSVL.

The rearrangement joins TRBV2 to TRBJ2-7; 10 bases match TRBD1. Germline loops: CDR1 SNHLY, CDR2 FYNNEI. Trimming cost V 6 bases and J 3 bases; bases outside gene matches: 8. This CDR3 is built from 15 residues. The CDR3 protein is CASRTGTGVLYEQYF. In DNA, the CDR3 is TGTGCCAGCAGAACCGGGACAGGGGTTCTCTACGAGCAGTACTTC.

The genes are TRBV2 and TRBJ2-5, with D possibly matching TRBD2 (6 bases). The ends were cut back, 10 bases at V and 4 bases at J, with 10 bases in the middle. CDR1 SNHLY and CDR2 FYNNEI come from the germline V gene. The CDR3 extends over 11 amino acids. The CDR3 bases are TGTGCCACGGAGGGTAGAGAGACCCAGTACTTC. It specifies CATEGRETQYF. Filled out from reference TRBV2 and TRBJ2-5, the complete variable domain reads EPEVTQTPSHQVTQMGQEVILRCVPISNHLYFYWYRQILGQKVEFLVSFYNNEISEKSEIFDDQFSVERPDGSNFTLKIRSTKLEDSAMYFCATEGRETQYFGPGTRLLVL.

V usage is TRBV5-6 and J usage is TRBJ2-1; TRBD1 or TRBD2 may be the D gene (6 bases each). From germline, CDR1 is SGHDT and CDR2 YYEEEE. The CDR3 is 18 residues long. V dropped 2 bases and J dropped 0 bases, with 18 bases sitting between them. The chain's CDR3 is CASSFRLWGAGSYNEQFF. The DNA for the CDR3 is TGTGCCAGCAGCTTCCGTTTGTGGGGGGCGGGCTCCTACAATGAGCAGTTCTTC.

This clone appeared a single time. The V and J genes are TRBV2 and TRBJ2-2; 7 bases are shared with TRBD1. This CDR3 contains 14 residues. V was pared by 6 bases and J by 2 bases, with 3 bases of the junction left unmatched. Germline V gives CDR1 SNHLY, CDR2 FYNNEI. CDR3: CASRGTANTGELFF. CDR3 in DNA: TGTGCCAGCAGAGGGACAGCAAACACCGGGGAGCTGTTTTTT.

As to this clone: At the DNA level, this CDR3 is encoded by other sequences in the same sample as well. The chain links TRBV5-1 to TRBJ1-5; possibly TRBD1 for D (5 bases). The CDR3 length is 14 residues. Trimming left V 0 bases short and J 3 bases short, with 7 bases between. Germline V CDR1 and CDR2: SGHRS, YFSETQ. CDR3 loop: CASSLGTNNQPQHF. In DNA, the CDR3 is TGCGCCAGCAGCTTGGGGACAAACAATCAGCCCCAGCATTTT.

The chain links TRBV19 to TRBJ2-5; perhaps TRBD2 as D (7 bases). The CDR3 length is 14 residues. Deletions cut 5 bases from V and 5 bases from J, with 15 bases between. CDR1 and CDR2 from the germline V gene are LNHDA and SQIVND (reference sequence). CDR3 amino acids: CASSYGGPPETQYF. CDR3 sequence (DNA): TGTGCCAGTAGTTACGGGGGGCCCCCGGAGACCCAGTACTTC.

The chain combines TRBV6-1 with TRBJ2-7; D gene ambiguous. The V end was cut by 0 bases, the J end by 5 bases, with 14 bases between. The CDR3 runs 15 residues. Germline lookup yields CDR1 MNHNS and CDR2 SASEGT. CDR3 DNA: TGTGCCAGCAGTGAAGCGGATAGGACCTTCCACGAGCAGTACTTC. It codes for CASSEADRTFHEQYF.

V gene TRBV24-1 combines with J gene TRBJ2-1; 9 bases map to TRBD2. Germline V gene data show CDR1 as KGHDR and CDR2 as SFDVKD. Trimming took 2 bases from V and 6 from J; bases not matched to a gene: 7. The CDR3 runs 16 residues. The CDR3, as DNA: TGTGCCACCAGTGATTCCTTGGGACTAGCCCCCAATGAGCAGTTCTTC. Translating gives CATSDSLGLAPNEQFF.

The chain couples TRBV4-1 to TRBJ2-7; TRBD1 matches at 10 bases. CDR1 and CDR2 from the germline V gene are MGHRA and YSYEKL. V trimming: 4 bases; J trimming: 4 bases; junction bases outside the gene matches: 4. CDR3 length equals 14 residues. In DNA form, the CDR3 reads TGCGCCAGCAGCCTCCTGGGACAGGGGTACGAGCAGTACTTC. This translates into CASSLLGQGYEQYF.

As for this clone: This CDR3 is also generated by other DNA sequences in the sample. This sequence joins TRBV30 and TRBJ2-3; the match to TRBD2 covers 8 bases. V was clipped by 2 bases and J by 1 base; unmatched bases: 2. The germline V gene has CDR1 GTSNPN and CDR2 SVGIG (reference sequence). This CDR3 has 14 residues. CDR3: CAWSFSGGTDTQYF. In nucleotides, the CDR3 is TGTGCCTGGAGTTTTAGCGGGGGCACAGATACGCAGTATTTT.

The CDR3 region has the DNA TGTGCCAGCAGCCAAGGCCTAGGGCCGGGGAAGGAGACCCAGTACTTC. It codes for CASSQGLGPGKETQYF. This chain connects TRBV3-1 (or the pseudogene TRBV3-2) to TRBJ2-5; weak D call: TRBD2 (5 bases). The V gene lost 1 base and the J gene lost 5 bases, with 17 bases spanning the gap. The CDR3 spans 16 residues. From germline, CDR1 is LGHDT and CDR2 YNNKEL (reference sequence).

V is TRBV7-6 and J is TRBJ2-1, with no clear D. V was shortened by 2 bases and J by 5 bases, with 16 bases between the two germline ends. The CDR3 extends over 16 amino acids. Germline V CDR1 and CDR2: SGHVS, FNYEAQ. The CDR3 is CASSLWSAGSDNEQFF. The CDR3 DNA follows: TGTGCCAGCAGCTTATGGTCGGCTGGATCCGACAATGAGCAGTTCTTC.